This TCR beta chain was identified in a study of beta chain features in type 1 diabetes (dated by TCRdb to the late 2010s). Concerning the study at large: Patients and healthy donors did not differ in mean age, gender distribution, total cell number or subset yield. A total of some 110 million sorted cells were examined across all samples, and a strong correlation was observed between cell number per subset and RNA yield. The study compared TCRB repertoires of sorted circulating CD4+ T cell subsets between recently diagnosed type 1 diabetes patients and matched healthy donors. Regulatory and stem cell-like memory subsets were obtained from only 8 patients and roughly eight healthy donors, while naive and central memory subsets were obtained from all 30 or so donors. Beyond this particular receptor, the publication reports: At VDJ recombination sites, patients with type 1 diabetes made fewer insertions and deleted more nucleotides, a pattern implying thymic rearrangement abnormalities. A moderate but significant shortening of TCRB CDR3 length was observed in type 1 diabetes patients in all four CD4+ subsets. PCR may preferentially amplify shorter templates, but because patient and control samples were amplified and corrected together, any resulting skew would affect both groups equally. Naive, central memory and regulatory TCRB repertoires appeared more similar among patients than among healthy donors. Only small numbers of individuals were included in the HLA sub-analyses, which left unresolved whether HLA type had any influence on TCRB rearrangement. Because cDNA rather than genomic DNA was sequenced, highly expressing activated cells could have been over-represented, although no difference in activation and CD3 levels was found between groups.

A single peripheral blood draw of approximately 0.11 L on average was collected from each donor into heparinised tubes. Using a panel that included CD45RO, CCR7, CD25, CD127, CD95 and CD27, naive, central memory, regulatory and stem cell-like memory CD4+ T cells were sorted on a BD FACSAria II. A purity above 98% was achieved for all sorted populations. PBMCs were isolated right away by Lymphoprep density gradient centrifugation and were stained directly, without culture. Samples were stained and sorted in pairs, with one healthy donor and one patient per experiment, so that batch effects were minimized. Measured from the cysteine to the phenylalanine, the CDR3 is 13 residues long. Of all the DNA, just the CDR3 is kept, 39 bases in frame from base 1. The germline V gene gives CDR1 as MDHEN and CDR2 as SYDVKM. V gives up 6 bases and J gives up 11 bases, and the segment between their germline ends measures 19 bases.

Points on this clone: What antigen it recognizes has not been identified. Base qualities were left out, and no much larger clone turns up one base away.

The entire amount of isolated RNA was reverse transcribed using the High Capacity cDNA Reverse Transcription Kit, so the sequenced TCRB transcripts were expressed ones. Deep immunoSEQ sequencing was applied to naive, central memory and regulatory T cell samples, giving an average of about 3.4 million total reads per sample. Sorted cells were lysed in RLT buffer and RNA was extracted with DNase-treated RNeasy Micro or Mini kits, depending on cell number. To prevent cross-contamination, each cell subset was processed individually, whereas patient and healthy donor samples were processed jointly. The immunoSEQ multiplex PCR was used to amplify TCRB sequences from cDNA, yielding 87-bp fragments that span the CDR3 region. Amplicons were sequenced on the Illumina HiSeq platform. The authors' analysis ran thus. Synthetic template baselines were used to correct PCR bias computationally, reads within Hamming distance 2 were collapsed together, and singletons that could not be merged were discarded. Reads were aligned against IMGT so that V, D and J genes, CDR3 length and insertions or deletions at six rearrangement sites could be assigned. Within each subset, clonotype counts were normalized to sorted cell number, after which true diversity and Gini coefficients were computed with the tcR R package. The overlap coefficient, calculated on TCRB nucleotide sequences, was used to quantify repertoire sharing. Out-of-frame TCRB sequences from naive cells were analyzed as a proxy for the pre-selection repertoire. In TCRdb, the immuneACCESS table is reduced to in-frame sequences with V and J assigned. These tables do not hold every clone; where another copy was compared, an unresolved V gene accounts for under half, and the others remain unexplained. The DNA gave D and trimming, while V, J and clone size come from that table. The sample contains over 120,000 clones, less than 11% of them found a single time. The ten biggest clones cover roughly 1.4% of the sample.

The chain links TRBV28 with TRBJ1-2; the D gene assignment is ambiguous. The sample was naive CD4+ T cells from blood. The cell subset or site label, read with the paper, signifies: true naive CD4+ T cells. This receptor was identified in a man aged 18 to 30 in good health. The DNA sequence follows: TGTGCCAGCAGGACTGAGGGCCGGAGCGTGTACACCTTC. Translation gives CASRTEGRSVYTF.